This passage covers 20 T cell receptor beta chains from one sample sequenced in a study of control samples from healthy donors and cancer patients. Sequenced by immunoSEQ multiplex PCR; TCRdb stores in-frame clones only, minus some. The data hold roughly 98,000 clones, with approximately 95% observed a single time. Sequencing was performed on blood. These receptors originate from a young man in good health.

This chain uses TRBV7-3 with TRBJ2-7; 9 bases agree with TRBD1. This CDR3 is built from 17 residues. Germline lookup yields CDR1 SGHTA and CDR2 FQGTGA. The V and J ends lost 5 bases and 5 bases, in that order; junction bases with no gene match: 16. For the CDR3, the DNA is TGTGCCAGCAGCCCAACATCCCTACAGGGGGCTTCCCACGAGCAGTACTTC. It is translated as CASSPTSLQGASHEQYF.

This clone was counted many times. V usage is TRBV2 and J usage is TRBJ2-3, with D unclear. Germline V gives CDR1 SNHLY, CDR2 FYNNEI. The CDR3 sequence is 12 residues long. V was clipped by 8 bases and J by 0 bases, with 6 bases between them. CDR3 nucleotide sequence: TGTGCCAGCGACGCCAGCACAGATACGCAGTATTTT. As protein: CASDASTDTQYF.

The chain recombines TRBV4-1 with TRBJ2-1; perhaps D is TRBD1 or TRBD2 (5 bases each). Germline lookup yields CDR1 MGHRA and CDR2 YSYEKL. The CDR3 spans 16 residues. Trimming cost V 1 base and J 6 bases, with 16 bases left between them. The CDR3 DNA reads TGCGCCAGCAGCCAAGTCGGGACGGACGTTACCAATGAGCAGTTCTTC. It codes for CASSQVGTDVTNEQFF.

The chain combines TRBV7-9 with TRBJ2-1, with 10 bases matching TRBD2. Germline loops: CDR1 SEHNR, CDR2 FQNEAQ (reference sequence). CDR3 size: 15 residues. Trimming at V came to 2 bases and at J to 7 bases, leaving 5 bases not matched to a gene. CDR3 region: CASSLKLAGKNEQFF. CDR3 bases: TGTGCCAGCAGCTTAAAACTAGCGGGAAAGAATGAGCAGTTCTTC. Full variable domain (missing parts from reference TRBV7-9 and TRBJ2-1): DTGVSQNPRHKITKRGQNVTFRCDPISEHNRLYWYRQTLGQGPEFLTYFQNEAQLEKSRLLSDRFSAERPKGSFSTLEIQRTEQGDSAMYLCASSLKLAGKNEQFFGPGTRLTVL.

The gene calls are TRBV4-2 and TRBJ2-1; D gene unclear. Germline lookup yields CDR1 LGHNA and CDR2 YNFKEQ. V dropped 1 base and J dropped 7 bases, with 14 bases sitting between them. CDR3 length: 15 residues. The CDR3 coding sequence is TGTGCCAGCAGCCAAGCCGTGGTAACGCCAAATGAGCAGTTCTTC. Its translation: CASSQAVVTPNEQFF.

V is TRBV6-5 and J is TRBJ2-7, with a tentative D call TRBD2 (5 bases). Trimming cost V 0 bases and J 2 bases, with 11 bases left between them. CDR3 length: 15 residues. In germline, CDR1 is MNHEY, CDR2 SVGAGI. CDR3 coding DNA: TGTGCCAGCAGTTACTCCGGGGAACACCCCTACGAGCAGTACTTC. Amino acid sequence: CASSYSGEHPYEQYF.

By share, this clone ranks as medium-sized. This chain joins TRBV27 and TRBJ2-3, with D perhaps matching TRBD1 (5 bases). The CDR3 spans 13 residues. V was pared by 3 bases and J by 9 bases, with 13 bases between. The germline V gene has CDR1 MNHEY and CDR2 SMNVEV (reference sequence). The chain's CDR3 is CASSFGPGRTQYF. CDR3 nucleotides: TGTGCCAGCAGTTTTGGGCCAGGGCGAACGCAGTATTTT.

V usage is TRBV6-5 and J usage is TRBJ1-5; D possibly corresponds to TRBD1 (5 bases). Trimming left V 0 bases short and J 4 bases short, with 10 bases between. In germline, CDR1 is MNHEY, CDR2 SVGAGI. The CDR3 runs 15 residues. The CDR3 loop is CASSYSRGRNQPQHF. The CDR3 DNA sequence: TGTGCCAGCAGTTACTCCCGGGGCCGAAATCAGCCCCAGCATTTT.

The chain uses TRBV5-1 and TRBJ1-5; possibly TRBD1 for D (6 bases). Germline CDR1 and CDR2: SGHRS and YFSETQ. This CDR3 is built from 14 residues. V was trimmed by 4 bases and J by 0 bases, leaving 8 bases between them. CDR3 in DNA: TGCGCCAGCAGCCTGACAGGTAGCAATCAGCCCCAGCATTTT. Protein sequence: CASSLTGSNQPQHF.

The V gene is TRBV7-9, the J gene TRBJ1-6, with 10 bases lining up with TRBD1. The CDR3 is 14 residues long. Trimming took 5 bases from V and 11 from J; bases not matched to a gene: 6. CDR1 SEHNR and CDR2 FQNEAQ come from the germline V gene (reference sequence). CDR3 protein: CASSARQGATPLHF. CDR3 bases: TGTGCCAGCAGCGCACGACAGGGGGCAACACCCCTCCACTTT.

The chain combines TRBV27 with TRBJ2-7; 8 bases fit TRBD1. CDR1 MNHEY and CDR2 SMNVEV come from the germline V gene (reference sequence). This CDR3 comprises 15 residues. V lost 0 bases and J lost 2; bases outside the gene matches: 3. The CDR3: CASSLSVQGAYEQYF. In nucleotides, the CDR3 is TGTGCCAGCAGTTTATCGGTACAGGGGGCCTACGAGCAGTACTTC.

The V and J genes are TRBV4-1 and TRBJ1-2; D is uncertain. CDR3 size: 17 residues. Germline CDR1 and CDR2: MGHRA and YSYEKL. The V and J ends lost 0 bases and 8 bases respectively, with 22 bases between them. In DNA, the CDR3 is TGCGCCAGCAGCCAAGACAGGACCTATGCGGCTCTACGCGGCTACACCTTC. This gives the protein CASSQDRTYAALRGYTF.

The CDR3 bases are TGTGCCTGGGTAATAGGTGGGGGCGAAGGATCACCCCTCCACTTT. Translation gives CAWVIGGGEGSPLHF. The chain carries TRBV30 and TRBJ1-6, with D possibly matching TRBD1 (6 bases). Between the trimmed V and J ends, which lost 5 bases and 10 bases, there was a span of 21 bases. This CDR3 is 15 amino acids long. Germline V gene lookup returns CDR1 GTSNPN and CDR2 SVGIG (reference sequence). Full variable domain (missing parts from reference TRBV30 and TRBJ1-6): SQTIHQWPATLVQPVGSPLSLECTVEGTSNPNLYWYRQAAGRGLQLLFYSVGIGQISSEVPQNLSASRPQDRQFILSSKKLLLSDSGFYLCAWVIGGGEGSPLHFGNGTRLTVT.

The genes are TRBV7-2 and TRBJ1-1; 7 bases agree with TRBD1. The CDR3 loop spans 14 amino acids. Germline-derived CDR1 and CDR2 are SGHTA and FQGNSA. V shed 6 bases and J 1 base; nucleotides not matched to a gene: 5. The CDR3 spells CASRPRTGNTEAFF. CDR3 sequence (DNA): TGTGCCAGCAGACCTCGGACAGGGAACACTGAAGCTTTCTTT. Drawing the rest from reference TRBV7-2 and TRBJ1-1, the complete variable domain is GAGVSQSPSNKVTEKGKDVELRCDPISGHTALYWYRQSLGQGLEFLIYFQGNSAPDKSGLPSDRFSAERTGGSVSTLTIQRTQQEDSAVYLCASRPRTGNTEAFFGQGTRLTVV.

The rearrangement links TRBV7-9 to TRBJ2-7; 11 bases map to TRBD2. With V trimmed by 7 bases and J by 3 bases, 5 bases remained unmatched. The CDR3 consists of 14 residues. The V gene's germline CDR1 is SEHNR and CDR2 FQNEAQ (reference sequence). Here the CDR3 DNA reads TGTGCCAGCAAGCTAGCGGGAGGAGGCTACGAGCAGTACTTC. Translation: CASKLAGGGYEQYF.

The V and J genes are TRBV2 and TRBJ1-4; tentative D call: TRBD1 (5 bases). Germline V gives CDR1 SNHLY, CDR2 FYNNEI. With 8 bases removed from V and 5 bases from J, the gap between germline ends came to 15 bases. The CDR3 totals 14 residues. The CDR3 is CASRWGGVNEKLFF. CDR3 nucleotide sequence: TGTGCCAGCCGATGGGGGGGGGTAAATGAAAAACTGTTTTTT. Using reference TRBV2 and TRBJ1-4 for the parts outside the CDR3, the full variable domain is EPEVTQTPSHQVTQMGQEVILRCVPISNHLYFYWYRQILGQKVEFLVSFYNNEISEKSEIFDDQFSVERPDGSNFTLKIRSTKLEDSAMYFCASRWGGVNEKLFFGSGTQLSVL.

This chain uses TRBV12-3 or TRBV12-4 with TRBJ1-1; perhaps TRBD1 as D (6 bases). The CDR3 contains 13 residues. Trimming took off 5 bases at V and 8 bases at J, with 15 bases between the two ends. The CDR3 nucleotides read TGTGCCAGCAGTGCACAGGGTCATGGGGAAGCTTTCTTT. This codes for CASSAQGHGEAFF.

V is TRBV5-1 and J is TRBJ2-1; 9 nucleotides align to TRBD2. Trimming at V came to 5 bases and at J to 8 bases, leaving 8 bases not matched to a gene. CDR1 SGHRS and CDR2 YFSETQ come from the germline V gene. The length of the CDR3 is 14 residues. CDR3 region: CASRSEREVDEQFF. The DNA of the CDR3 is TGCGCCAGCAGGTCCGAGCGGGAGGTGGATGAGCAGTTCTTC.

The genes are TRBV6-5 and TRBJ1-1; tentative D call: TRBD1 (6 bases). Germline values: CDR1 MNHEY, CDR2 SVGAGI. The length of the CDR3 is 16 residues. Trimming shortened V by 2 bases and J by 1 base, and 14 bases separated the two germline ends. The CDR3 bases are TGTGCCAGCAGTTACGGCGGGAGGGGGACGAACACTGAAGCTTTCTTT. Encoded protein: CASSYGGRGTNTEAFF.

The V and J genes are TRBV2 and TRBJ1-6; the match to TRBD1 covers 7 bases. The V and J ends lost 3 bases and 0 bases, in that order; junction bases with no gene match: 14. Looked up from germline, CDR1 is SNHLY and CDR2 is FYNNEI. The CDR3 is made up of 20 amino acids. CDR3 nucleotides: TGTGCCAGCAGTGACCAGCTAGGGACAGCAACGAGCTCCTATAATTCACCCCTCCACTTT. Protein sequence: CASSDQLGTATSSYNSPLHF.